This T cell receptor beta chain was identified during a study of glioma-infiltrating T cells after dendritic cell vaccination (dated by TCRdb to 2016 to 2017). For the study in its entirety: Of the 15 or so glioblastoma patients in the cohort, all drawn from Phase I and II dendritic cell vaccination trials, 9 were newly diagnosed and 6 had recurrent disease. Autologous tumor lysate-pulsed dendritic cell vaccination was administered to the patients between about 2003 and 2012. The vaccine consisted of monocyte-derived dendritic cells cultured seven to eight days with IL-4 and GM-CSF, then pulsed overnight with autologous tumor lysate. Each patient got three intradermal injections of the dendritic cell vaccine, spaced at biweekly intervals, in the arm below the axilla. In glioblastoma patients vaccinated with dendritic cells, deep sequencing of TCR beta CDR3 regions served to measure tumor-infiltrating lymphocyte content and to compare repertoires between tumor and blood. Survival after dendritic cell vaccination was correlated with TCR sequencing metrics, including TIL content and tumor-blood repertoire overlap.

The immunoSEQ assay amplified TCRB CDR3 regions from roughly 2 micrograms of genomic DNA, or from all available DNA when less than that amount was available. Multiplex PCR used 60 forward primers for TCR V beta segments and 13 reverse primers for J beta segments. To estimate reads per starting template, synthetic control templates were spiked into each sample at limiting dilution. The Illumina HiSeq System generated 87 bp sequencing reads. As for the original processing: PCR and sequencing errors were removed by a nearest neighbor algorithm that merged closely related sequences. TCR overlap was measured as the percentage of unique tumor TCR beta sequences also present in the same patient's peripheral blood. The clones in this table, taken by TCRdb from immuneACCESS, are in-frame only. Not every clone is retained; where verified, under half of the shortfall comes from an unresolved V gene, and the cause of the rest is unknown. V and J calls and clone size come straight from that table; D and trimming were deduced from the DNA. Across this sample there are more than 85,000 clones, with more than 70% seen only once. Of the sample, about 3.2% is held by the ten largest clones.

To note about this clone: Its target antigen remains unknown. No base qualities exist here, and no much larger clone lies one base off it.

General conclusions and limits of the study: Higher estimated pretreatment TIL content predicted longer time to progression and overall survival after dendritic cell vaccination. No direct relationship between TCR clonality and survival was found, suggesting that a diverse polyclonal response may matter. The cohort was small and heterogeneous, and full blood and tumor sets were available for few patients, with initial-recurrent tumor pairs available for even fewer patients. The three-group TCR overlap response model was characterized as speculative, and prospective validation of the model was stated to be required.

From the cysteine up to the phenylalanine, the CDR3 has a length of 13 residues. Only the CDR3 part of the read is kept: 39 bases, read in frame from the first base. In the germline V gene (reference sequence), CDR1 corresponds to MNHNY and CDR2 to SVGAGI. The junction shows trimming of 0 bases on V and 4 bases on J, plus 7 bases between the germline ends. Patients were selected on the basis of adequate residual fresh-frozen tumor tissue and more than two years of available survival data. Although molecular status otherwise differed among the glioblastoma patients, no patient had an isocitrate dehydrogenase mutation. PBMC were collected before vaccination, two weeks after the third vaccination, and at tumor progression when it occurred. Genomic DNA was extracted with the Qiagen DNeasy Blood extraction Kit.

The chain is made from TRBV6-6 and TRBJ2-7; no D segment can be confidently identified. The TCR comes from a human donor with glioblastoma. This specimen consisted of blood, obtained before dendritic cell vaccination. The DNA reads as follows: TGTGCCAGCAGTTACTCACGCGGTTACGAGCAGTACTTC. Translated, this gives CASSYSRGYEQYF.